The source of this T cell receptor (beta chain) is a study of blood T cell repertoires in COVID-19. Measured with immunoSEQ multiplex PCR; TCRdb has only the in-frame clones, and not every one. Of some 150,000 clones in the sample, 70% to 90% were seen once. The CDR3 loop spans 15 amino acids. Germline CDR1 and CDR2: SGHRS and YFSETQ. The V gene end was trimmed by 4 bases and the J gene end by 12 bases; junction bases not matched to a gene: 9. Sequenced input: PBMCs or T cells enriched from blood (not recorded which). This sequence joins TRBV5-1 and TRBJ2-1, with 14 positions matching TRBD2. This TCR was recovered from a man aged 50-60 years who had recovered from COVID-19. The CDR3 sequence is CASSPMGLAGDGQFF. The CDR3, as DNA: TGCGCCAGCAGCCCAATGGGACTAGCGGGAGATGGGCAGTTCTTC. Complete variable domain (other parts from reference TRBV5-1 and TRBJ2-1): KAGVTQTPRYLIKTRGQQVTLSCSPISGHRSVSWYQQTPGQGLQFLFEYFSETQRNKGNFPGRFSGRQFSNSRSEMNVSTLELGDSALYLCASSPMGLAGDGQFFGPGTRLTVL.